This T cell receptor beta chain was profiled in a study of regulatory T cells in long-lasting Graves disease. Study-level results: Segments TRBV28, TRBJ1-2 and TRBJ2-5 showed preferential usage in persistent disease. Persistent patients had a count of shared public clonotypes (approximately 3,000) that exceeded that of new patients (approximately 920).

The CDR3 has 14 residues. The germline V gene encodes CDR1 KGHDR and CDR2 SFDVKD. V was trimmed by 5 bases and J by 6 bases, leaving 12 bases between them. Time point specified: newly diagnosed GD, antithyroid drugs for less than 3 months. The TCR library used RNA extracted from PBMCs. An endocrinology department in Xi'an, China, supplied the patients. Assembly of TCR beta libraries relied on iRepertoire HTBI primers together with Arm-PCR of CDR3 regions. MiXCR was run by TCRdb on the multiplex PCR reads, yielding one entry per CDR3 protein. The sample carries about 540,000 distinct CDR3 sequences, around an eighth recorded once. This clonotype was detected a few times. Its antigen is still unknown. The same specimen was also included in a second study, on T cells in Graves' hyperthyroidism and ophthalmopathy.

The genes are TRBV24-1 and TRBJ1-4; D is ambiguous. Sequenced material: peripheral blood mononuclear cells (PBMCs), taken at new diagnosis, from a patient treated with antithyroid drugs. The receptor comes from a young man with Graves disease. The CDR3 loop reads CATSGGVGDEKLFF. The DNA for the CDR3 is TGTGCCACCAGTGGCGGCGTAGGCGATGAAAAACTGTTTTTT.